Below are 7 T cell receptor beta chains sequenced from a single sample in a study of response to subunit inactivated influenza vaccine. One entry per CDR3 protein, called by TCRdb with MiXCR from the RT-PCR reads. The sample lists 590,000 or so distinct CDR3 sequences, 11% to 15% occurring once. Sequencing was performed on PBMCs from blood, taken around two weeks before vaccination. These receptors originate from a man in his forties or fifties who received an inactivated influenza vaccine.

Only a few counts were recorded for this clonotype. The chain joins TRBV6-2 or TRBV6-3 to TRBJ1-1; D is uncertain. This CDR3 has 14 amino acids. V lost 0 bases, J lost 4 bases, and 9 bases lay in between. Germline CDR1 and CDR2: MNHEY and SVGEGT. The CDR3 bases are TGTGCCAGCAGTTACTCGCGGGTAGGCACTGAAGCTTTCTTT. Encoded protein: CASSYSRVGTEAFF.

The chain combines TRBV18 with TRBJ2-5; no definite D call. The CDR3 contains 15 residues. Germline V gene sequence: CDR1 KGHSH, CDR2 LQKENI. The V and J ends lost 2 bases and 5 bases respectively, with 15 bases between them. DNA of the CDR3: TGTGCCAGCTCACCATCTCACCCGAGCAAGGAGACCCAGTACTTC. Amino acid sequence: CASSPSHPSKETQYF.

The rearrangement links TRBV29-1 to TRBJ2-7; 9 bases agree with TRBD1. Germline V gene sequence: CDR1 SQVTM, CDR2 ANQGSEA. The J segment lost 0 bases and the V segment lost 7 bases, leaving 28 bases of the junction unmatched. The CDR3 has 21 amino acids. The CDR3 DNA reads as TGCAGCGCCCGAAAATTCAACCCGGGACAGGGTGGGGGCGGGAGCTCCTACGAGCAGTACTTC. This gives the protein CSARKFNPGQGGGGSSYEQYF.

This clonotype was detected only a few times. CDR3 residues: CASSRIGTEETQYF. CDR3 coding DNA: TGTGCCAGCAGCCGCATCGGGACGGAAGAGACCCAGTACTTC. This sequence joins TRBV28 and TRBJ2-5, with D perhaps given as TRBD1 or TRBD2 (5 bases each). Trimming cost V 6 bases and J 3 bases, with 14 bases left between them. Germline CDR1 reads MDHEN; CDR2 reads SYDVKM. CDR3 size: 14 residues.

The chain joins TRBV4-3 to TRBJ1-5, with 7 bases identical to TRBD1. The CDR3 is 17 amino acids. V shed 1 base, J shed 8 bases, and the junction held 14 bases outside the gene matches. Germline lookup yields CDR1 LGHNA and CDR2 YSLEER. CDR3 in DNA: TGCGCCAGCAGCCAAGCCTATTTCGGGACAGCCATCAAGCCCCAGCATTTT. The encoded protein is CASSQAYFGTAIKPQHF.

This clonotype showed up just once. This sequence joins TRBV4-1 and TRBJ1-2; D is perhaps TRBD1 (6 bases). The germline V gene has CDR1 MGHRA and CDR2 YSYEKL. V lost 1 base to trimming and J lost 5 bases, with 14 bases between them. The CDR3 totals 15 residues. In nucleotides, the CDR3 is TGCGCCAGCAGCCAAGCGTCGACAGGAGGTTATGGCTACACCTTC. This sequence encodes CASSQASTGGYGYTF.

The CDR3 DNA reads TGTGCCAGCAGCGATAGCGGGAGGGTCTACAATGAGCAGTTCTTC. As protein: CASSDSGRVYNEQFF. The chain employs TRBV9 and TRBJ2-1; 11 bases map to TRBD2. The CDR3 contains 15 residues. Unmatched junction bases numbered 2, after V lost 3 bases and J lost 3 bases. Per germline, CDR1 SGDLS and CDR2 YYNGEE. The variable domain in full, with the rest retrieved from reference TRBV9 and TRBJ2-1, is DSGVTQTPKHLITATGQRVTLRCSPRSGDLSVYWYQQSLDQGLQFLIQYYNGEERAKGNILERFSAQQFPDLHSELNLSSLELGDSALYFCASSDSGRVYNEQFFGPGTRLTVL.